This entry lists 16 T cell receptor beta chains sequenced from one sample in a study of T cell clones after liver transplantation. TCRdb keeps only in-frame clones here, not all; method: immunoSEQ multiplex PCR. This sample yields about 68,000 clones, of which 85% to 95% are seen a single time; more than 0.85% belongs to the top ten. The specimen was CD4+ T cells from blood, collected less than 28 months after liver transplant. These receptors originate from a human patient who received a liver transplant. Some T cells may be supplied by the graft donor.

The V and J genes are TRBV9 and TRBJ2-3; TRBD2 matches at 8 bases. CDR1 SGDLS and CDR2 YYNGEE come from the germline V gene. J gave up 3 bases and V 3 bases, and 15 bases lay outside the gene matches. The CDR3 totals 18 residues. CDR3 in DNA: TGTGCCAGCAGCGCCCAGCCATTACGTAGCGGGATAACAGATACGCAGTATTTT. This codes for CASSAQPLRSGITDTQYF.

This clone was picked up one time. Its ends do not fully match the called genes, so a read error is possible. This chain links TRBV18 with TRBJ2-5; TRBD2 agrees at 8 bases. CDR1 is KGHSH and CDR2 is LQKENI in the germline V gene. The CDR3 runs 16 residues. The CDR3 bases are TGTGCCAGCGCACCACTTGCGGGGGGCCACCAAGAGACCCAGTACTTC. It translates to CASAPLAGGHQETQYF.

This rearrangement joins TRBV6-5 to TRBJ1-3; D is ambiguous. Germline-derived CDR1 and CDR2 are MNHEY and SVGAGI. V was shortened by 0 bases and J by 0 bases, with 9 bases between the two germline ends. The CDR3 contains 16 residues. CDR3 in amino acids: CASSYSAVTSGNTIYF. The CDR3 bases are TGTGCCAGCAGTTACTCTGCAGTCACCTCTGGAAACACCATATATTTT.

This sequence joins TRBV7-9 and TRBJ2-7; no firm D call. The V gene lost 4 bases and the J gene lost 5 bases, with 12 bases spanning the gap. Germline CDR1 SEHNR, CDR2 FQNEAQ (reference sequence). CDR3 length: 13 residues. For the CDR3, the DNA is TGTGCCAGCAGCTACTACTCGTCCAACGAGCAGTACTTC. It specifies CASSYYSSNEQYF.

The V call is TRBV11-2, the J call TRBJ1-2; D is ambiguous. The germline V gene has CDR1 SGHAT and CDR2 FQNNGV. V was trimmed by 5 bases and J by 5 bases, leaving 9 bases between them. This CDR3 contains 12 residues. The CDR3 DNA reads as TGTGCCAGCAGCGATCGAGCTTATGGCTACACCTTC. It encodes CASSDRAYGYTF.

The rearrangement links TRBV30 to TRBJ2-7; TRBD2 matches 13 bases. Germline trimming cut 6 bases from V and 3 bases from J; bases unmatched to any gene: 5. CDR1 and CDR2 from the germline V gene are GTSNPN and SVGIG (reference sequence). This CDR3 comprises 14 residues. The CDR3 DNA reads TGTGCCTGCACTGGGACTAGCGGGATCTACGAGCAGTACTTC. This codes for CACTGTSGIYEQYF.

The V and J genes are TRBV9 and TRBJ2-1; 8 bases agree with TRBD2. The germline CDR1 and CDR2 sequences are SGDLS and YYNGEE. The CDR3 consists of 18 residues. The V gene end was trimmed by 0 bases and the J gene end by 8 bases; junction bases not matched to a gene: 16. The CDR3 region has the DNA TGTGCCAGCAGCGTAGCTCCGGCTAGCGGGCCAACCCGACATGAGCAGTTCTTC. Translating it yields CASSVAPASGPTRHEQFF.

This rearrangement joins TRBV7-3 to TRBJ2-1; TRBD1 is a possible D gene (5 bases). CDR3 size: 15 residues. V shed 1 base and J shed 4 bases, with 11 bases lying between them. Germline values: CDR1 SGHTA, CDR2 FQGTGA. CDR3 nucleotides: TGTGCCAGCAGCTTAAATGCAGGGATATACAATGAGCAGTTCTTC. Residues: CASSLNAGIYNEQFF.

CDR3 DNA sequence: TGTGCCAGCAGCCAGGACGGGACAGGGGCGTACAATGAGCAGTTCTTC. Translated, it gives CASSQDGTGAYNEQFF. The V call is TRBV4-2, the J call TRBJ2-1; TRBD1 agrees at 10 bases. The CDR3 has 16 residues. J was trimmed by 4 bases and V by 3 bases; bases with no gene match: 6. CDR1 LGHNA and CDR2 YNFKEQ come from the germline V gene.

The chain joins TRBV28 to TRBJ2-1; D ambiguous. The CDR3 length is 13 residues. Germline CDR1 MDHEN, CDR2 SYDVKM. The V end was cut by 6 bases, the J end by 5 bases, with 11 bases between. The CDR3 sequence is CASSLKFNNEQFF. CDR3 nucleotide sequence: TGTGCCAGCAGCCTCAAGTTCAACAATGAGCAGTTCTTC.

CDR3 residues: CASSPSTGSGSGNTIYF. The DNA for the CDR3 is TGTGCCAGTAGTCCAAGCACAGGGTCCGGATCTGGAAACACCATATATTTT. The rearrangement joins TRBV19 to TRBJ1-3, with TRBD1 as a possible D gene (6 bases). The CDR3 extends over 17 amino acids. V was pared by 5 bases and J by 1 base, with 18 bases between. Germline assignment: CDR1 LNHDA and CDR2 SQIVND (reference sequence).

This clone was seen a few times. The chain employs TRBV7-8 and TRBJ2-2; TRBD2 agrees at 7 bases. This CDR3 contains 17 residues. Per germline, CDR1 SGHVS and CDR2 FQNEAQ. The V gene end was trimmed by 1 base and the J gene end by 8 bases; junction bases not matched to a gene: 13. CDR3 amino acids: CASSLGGAGSVSGELFF. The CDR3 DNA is TGTGCCAGCAGCTTAGGCGGAGCGGGAAGTGTTTCGGGGGAGCTGTTTTTT.

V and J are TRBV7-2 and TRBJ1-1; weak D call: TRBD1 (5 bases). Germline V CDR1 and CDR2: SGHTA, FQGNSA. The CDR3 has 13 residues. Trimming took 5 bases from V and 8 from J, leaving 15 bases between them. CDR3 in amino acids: CASSRRGREEAFF. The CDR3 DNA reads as TGTGCCAGCAGCCGCCGGGGACGGGAAGAAGCTTTCTTT.

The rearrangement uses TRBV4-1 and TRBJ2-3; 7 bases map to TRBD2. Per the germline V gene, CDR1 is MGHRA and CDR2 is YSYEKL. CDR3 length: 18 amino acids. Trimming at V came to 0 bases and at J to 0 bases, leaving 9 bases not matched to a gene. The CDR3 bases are TGCGCCAGCAGCCAAGATGAGAGGAAAGCGGGGAGCACAGATACGCAGTATTTT. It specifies CASSQDERKAGSTDTQYF.

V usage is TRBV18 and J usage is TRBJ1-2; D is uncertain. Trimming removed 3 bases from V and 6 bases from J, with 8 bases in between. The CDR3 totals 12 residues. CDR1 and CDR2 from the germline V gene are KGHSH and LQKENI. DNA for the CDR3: TGTGCCAGCTCACCTAGAAACGATGGCTACACCTTC. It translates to CASSPRNDGYTF.

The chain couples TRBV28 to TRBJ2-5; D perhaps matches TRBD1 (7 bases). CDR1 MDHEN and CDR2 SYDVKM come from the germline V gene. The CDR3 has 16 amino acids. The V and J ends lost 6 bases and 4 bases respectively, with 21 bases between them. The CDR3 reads CASSPGGGARGETQYF. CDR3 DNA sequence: TGTGCCAGCAGCCCTGGAGGGGGCGCTAGGGGAGAGACCCAGTACTTC.